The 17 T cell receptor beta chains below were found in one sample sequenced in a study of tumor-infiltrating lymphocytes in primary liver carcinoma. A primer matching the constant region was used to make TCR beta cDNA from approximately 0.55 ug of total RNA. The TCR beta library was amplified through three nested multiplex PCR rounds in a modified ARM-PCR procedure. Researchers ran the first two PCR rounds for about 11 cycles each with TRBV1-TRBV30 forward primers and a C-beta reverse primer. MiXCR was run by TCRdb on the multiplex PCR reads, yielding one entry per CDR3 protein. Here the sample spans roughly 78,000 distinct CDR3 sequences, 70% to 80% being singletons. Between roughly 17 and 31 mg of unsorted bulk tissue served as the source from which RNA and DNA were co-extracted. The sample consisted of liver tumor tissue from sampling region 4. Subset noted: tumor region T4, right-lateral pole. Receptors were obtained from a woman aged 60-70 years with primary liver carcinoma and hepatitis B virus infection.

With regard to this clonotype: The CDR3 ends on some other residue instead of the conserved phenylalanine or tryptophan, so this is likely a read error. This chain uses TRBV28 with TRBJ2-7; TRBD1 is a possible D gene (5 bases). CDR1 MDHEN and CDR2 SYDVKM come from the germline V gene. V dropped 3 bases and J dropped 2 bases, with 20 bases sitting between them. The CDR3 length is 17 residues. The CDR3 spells CASSLVPQGIGPYEQYL. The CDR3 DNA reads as TGTGCCAGCAGTTTGGTCCCCCAGGGCATAGGGCCCTACGAGCAGTACCTC.

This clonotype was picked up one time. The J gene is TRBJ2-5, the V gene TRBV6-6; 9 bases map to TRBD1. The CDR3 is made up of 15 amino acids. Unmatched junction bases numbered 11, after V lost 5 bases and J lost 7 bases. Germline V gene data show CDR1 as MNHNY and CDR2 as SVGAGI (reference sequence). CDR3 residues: CASSHGQGWRGTQYF. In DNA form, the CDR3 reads TGTGCCAGCAGTCATGGACAGGGGTGGAGGGGGACCCAGTACTTC.

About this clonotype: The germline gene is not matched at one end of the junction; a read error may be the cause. CDR3: CASSLEGQGSPHEHYF. CDR3 coding DNA: TGTGCCAGCAGCTTAGAAGGACAGGGGTCTCCCCACGAGCATTACTTC. This chain joins TRBV11-2 and TRBJ2-7, with 9 bases identical to TRBD1. The V gene's germline CDR1 is SGHAT and CDR2 FQNNGV. This CDR3 contains 16 residues.

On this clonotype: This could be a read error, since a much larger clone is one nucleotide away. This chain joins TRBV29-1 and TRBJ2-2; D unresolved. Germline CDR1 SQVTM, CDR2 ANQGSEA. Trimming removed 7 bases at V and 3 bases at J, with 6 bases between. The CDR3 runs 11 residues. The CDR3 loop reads CSALYTGELFF. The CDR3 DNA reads TGCAGCGCCCTATACACCGGGGAGCTGTTTTTT.

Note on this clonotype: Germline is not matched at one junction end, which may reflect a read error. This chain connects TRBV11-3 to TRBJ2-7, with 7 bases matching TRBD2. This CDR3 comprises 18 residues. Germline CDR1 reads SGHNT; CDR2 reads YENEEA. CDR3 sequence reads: CASSLEASGTSGTHEQYF. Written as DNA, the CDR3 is TGCGCCAGCAGCTTAGAGGCTAGCGGAACCTCTGGGACCCACGAGCAGTACTTC.

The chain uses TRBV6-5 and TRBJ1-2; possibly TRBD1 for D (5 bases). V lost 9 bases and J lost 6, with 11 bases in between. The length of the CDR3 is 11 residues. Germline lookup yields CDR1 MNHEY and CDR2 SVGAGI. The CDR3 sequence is CASSAGHGYTF. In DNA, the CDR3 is TGTGCCAGTAGTGCAGGGCATGGCTACACCTTC.

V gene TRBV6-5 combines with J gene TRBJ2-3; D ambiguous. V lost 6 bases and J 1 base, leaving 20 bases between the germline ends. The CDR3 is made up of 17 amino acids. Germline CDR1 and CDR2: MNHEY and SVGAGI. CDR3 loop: CASSRLVPSGGTDTQYF. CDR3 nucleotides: TGTGCCAGCAGCCGATTAGTGCCGAGTGGGGGCACAGATACGCAGTATTTT.

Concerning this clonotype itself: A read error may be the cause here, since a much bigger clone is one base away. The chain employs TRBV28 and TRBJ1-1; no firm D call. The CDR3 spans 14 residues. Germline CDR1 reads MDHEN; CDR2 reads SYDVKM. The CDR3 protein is CASRPTAQNTEVFF. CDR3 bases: TGTGCCAGCAGGCCAACAGCCCAGAACACTGAAGTTTTCTTT.

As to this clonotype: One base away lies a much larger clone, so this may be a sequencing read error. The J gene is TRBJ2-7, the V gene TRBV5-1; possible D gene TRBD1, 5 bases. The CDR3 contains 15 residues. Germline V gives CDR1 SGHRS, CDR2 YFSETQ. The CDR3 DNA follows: TGCGCCAGCAGCTCCACCCCGACAGACCCCTACAAGCAGTACTTC. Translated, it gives CASSSTPTDPYKQYF.

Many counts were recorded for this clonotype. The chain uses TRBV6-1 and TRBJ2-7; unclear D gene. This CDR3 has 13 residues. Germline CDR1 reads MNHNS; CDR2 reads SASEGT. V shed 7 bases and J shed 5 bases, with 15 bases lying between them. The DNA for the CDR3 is TGTGCCAGCAACATCTTTGAAGTCGACGAGCAGTACTTC. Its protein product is CASNIFEVDEQYF.

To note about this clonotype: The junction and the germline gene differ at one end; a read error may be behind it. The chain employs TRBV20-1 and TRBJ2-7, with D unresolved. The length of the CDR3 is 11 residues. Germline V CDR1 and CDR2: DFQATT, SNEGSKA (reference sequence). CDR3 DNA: TGCAGTGCCAGACGCTCCTACGAGCAGAACTTC. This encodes CSARRSYEQNF.

The CDR3 is CASSLVGSKYTQYF. CDR3 bases: TGTGCCAGCAGCTTAGTAGGGAGCAAATATACGCAGTATTTT. The rearrangement uses TRBV11-2 and TRBJ2-3; D is perhaps TRBD2 (5 bases). This CDR3 comprises 14 residues. Trimming removed 1 base at V and 7 bases at J, with 12 bases between. CDR1 and CDR2 from the germline V gene are SGHAT and FQNNGV.

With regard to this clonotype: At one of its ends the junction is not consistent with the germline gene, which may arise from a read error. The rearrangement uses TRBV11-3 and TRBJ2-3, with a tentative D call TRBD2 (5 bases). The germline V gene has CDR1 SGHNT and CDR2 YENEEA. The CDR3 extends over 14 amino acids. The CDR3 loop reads CASSFRTCVDTQYF. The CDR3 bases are TGTGCTAGCAGCTTCAGGACTTGCGTAGATACGCAGTATTTT.

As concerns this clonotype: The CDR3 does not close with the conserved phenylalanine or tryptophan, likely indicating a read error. CDR3 nucleotides: TGTGCCAGCAGCCTGGGGAGGGGATCGAACACCGGGGAGCTGTTTATT. Its translation is CASSLGRGSNTGELFI. This sequence joins TRBV12-3 or TRBV12-4 and TRBJ2-2; 7 bases match TRBD2. The V gene end was trimmed by 6 bases and the J gene end by 0 bases; junction bases not matched to a gene: 7. CDR3 length: 16 residues.

In nucleotides, the CDR3 is TGTGCCAGCAGTTACTCAGGGAGTCTTGGATCACCCCTCCACTTT. Its translation: CASSYSGSLGSPLHF. The chain couples TRBV6-5 to TRBJ1-6; D unresolved. Per germline, CDR1 MNHEY and CDR2 SVGAGI. This CDR3 region has 15 residues. The V end was cut by 0 bases, the J end by 10 bases, with 13 bases between.

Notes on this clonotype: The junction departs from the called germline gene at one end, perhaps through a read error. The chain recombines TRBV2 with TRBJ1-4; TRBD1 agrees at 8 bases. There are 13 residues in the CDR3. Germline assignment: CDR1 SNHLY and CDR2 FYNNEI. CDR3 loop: CVSNWDRTGKLFF. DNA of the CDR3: TGTGTCAGCAATTGGGACAGGACGGGAAAACTGTTTTTT.

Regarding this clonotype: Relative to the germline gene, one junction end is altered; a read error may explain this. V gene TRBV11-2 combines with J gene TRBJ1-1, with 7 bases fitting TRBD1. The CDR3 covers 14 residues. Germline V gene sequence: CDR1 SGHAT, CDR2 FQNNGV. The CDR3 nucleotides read TGTGCCAGCAGCCTACCCGAGACAGGGTCTGGAGCTTACTTT. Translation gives CASSLPETGSGAYF.